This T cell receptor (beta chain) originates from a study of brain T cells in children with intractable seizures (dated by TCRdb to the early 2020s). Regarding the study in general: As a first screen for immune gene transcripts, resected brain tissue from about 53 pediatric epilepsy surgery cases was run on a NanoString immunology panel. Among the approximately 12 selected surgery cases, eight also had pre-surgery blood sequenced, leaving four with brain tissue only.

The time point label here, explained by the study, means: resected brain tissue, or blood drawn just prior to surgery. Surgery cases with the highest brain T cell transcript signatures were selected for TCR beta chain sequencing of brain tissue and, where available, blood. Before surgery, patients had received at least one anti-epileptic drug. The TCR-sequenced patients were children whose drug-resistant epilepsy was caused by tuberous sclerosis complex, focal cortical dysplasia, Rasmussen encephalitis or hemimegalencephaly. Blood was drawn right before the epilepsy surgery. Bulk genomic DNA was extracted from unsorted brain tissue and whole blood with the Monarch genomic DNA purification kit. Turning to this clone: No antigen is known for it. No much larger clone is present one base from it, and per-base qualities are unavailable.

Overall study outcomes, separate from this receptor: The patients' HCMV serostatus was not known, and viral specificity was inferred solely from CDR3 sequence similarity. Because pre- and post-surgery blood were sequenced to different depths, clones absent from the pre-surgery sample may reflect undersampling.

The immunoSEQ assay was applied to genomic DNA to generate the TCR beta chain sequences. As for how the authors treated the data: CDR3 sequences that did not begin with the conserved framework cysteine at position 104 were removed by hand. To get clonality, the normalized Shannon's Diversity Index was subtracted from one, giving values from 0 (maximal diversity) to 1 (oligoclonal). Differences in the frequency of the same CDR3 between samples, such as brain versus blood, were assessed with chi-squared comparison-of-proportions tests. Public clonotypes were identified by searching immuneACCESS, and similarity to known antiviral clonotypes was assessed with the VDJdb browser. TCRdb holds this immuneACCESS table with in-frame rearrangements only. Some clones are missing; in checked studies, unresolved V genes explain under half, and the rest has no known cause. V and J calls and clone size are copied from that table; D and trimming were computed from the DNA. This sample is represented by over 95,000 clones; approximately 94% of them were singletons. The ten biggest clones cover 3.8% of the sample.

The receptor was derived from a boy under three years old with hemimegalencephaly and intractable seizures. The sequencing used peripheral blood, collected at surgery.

CDR3 loop: CASNVYGEAFF. The DNA sequence is TGTGCCAGCAACGTTTACGGGGAAGCTTTCTTT. The sequence is built from TRBV28 and TRBJ1-1, with no D gene named confidently. Relative to germline, V is 7 bases shorter and J is 8 bases shorter, with 11 bases between their ends. The CDR3 runs 11 residues from the cysteine to the phenylalanine. The only DNA kept is the CDR3, 33 bases in frame from the first base. CDR1 and CDR2 are read off the germline V gene as MDHEN and SYDVKM. The entire variable domain, with the stretches around the CDR3 drawn from the reference TRBV28 and TRBJ1-1 proteins, is DVKVTQSSRYLVKRTGEKVFLECVQDMDHENMFWYRQDPGLGLRLIYFSYDVKMKEKGDIPEGYSVSREKKERFSLILESASTNQTSMYLCASNVYGEAFFGQGTRLTVV.